This T cell receptor beta chain is drawn from a study of cytomegalovirus exposure and HLA in healthy donors. On the study more broadly: Across almost 400 genotyped donors, about 80% landed in the Caucasian-associated ancestry cluster. Study-wide points: Confirmation was obtained in vitro that a few CMV-associated chains are specific for CMV antigens. Association with HLA alleles at 0.05 false discovery rate was found for 16,951 TCR beta sequences in a later analysis.

Use of 60 Vbeta and 13 Jbeta primers characterized the PCR. Profiling relied on immunoSEQ multiplex PCR, and the TCRdb table lists in-frame clones only, not all of them. The table includes 140,000 to 150,000 clones, roughly 79% detected once. With respect to this clone: Its antigen remains unidentified.

J gave up 9 bases and V 0 bases, and 2 bases lay outside the gene matches. The germline V gene has CDR1 SGHNT and CDR2 YYREEE (reference sequence). The CDR3 is 13 residues long. This receptor was identified in a woman aged 55-69 years in good health and CMV-seropositive. The rearrangement uses TRBV5-4 and TRBJ2-1, with TRBD2 matching over 8 bases. The sample taken for sequencing was PBMCs. CDR3 in DNA: TGTGCCAGCAGCTTGGGAGCGGGAGCTGAGCAGTTCTTC. As protein: CASSLGAGAEQFF.